This TCR beta chain was recorded in a study of OX40 agonist ivuxolimab in advanced cancers. V was cut by 3 bases and J by 7 bases, with 10 bases left in between. CDR1 is MGHRA, CDR2 YSYEKL, per germline. This CDR3 contains 12 residues. Profiled with immunoSEQ multiplex PCR; TCRdb holds only in-frame clones, not every one. The sample yields 20,000 to 30,000 clones, approximately 91% seen once. The TCR was taken from an adult with an advanced solid tumor such as melanoma, head and neck, liver or kidney cancer. The sequencing here drew on CD4+ or CD8+ T cells sorted from blood, taken in a trial of the OX40 agonist ivuxolimab. The chain uses TRBV4-1 and TRBJ2-7; the D gene is possibly TRBD1 (6 bases). CDR3 coding DNA: TGCGCCAGCAGCCACAGGGGCAGGGAGCAGTACTTC. Translation gives CASSHRGREQYF.